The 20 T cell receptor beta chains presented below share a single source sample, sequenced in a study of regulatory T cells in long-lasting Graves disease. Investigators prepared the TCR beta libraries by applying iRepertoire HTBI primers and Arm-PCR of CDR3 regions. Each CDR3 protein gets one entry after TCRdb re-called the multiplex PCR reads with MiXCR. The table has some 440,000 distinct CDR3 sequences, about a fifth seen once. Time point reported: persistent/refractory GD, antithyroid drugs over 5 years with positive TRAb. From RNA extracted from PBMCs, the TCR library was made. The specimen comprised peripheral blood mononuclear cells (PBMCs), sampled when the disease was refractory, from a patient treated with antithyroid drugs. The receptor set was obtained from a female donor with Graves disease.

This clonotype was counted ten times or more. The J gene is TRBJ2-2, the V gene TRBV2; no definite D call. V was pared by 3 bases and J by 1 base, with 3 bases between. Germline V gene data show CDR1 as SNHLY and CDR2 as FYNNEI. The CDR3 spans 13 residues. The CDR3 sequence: CASSERNTGELFF. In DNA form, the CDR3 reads TGTGCCAGCAGTGAGAGGAACACCGGGGAGCTGTTTTTT. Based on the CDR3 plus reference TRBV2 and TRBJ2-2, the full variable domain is EPEVTQTPSHQVTQMGQEVILRCVPISNHLYFYWYRQILGQKVEFLVSFYNNEISEKSEIFDDQFSVERPDGSNFTLKIRSTKLEDSAMYFCASSERNTGELFFGEGSRLTVL.

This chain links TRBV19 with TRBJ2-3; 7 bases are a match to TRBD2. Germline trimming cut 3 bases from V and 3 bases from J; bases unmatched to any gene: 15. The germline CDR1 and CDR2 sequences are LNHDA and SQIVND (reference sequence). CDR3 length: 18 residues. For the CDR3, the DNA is TGTGCCAGTAGTATGCCCTCCCCGGGCGGGAGTAGGACAGATACGCAGTATTTT. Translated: CASSMPSPGGSRTDTQYF.

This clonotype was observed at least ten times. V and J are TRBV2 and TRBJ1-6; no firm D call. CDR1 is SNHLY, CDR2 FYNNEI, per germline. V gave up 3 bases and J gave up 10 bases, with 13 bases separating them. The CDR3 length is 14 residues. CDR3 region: CASSDSDTGSPLHF. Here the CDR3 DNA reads TGTGCCAGCAGTGACTCAGACACTGGGTCACCCCTCCACTTT.

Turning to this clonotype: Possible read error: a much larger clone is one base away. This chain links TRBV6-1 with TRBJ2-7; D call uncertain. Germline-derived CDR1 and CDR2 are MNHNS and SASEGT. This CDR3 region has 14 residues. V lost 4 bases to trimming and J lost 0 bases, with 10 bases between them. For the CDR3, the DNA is TGTGCCAGCAGTGTTTTGGCGCTCTCCTACGAGCAGTACTTC. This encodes CASSVLALSYEQYF.

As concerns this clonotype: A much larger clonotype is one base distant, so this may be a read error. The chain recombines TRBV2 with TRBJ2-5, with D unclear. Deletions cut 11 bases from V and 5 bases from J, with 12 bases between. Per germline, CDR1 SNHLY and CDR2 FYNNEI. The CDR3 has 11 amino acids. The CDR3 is CAGNSRETQYF. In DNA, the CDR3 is TGTGCCGGCAATAGTCGGGAGACCCAGTACTTC.

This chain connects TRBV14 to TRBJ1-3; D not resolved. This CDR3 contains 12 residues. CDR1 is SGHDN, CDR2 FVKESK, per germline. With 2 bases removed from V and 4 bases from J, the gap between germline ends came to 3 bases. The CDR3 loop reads CASSQWGNTIYF. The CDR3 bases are TGTGCCAGCAGCCAATGGGGAAACACCATATATTTT.

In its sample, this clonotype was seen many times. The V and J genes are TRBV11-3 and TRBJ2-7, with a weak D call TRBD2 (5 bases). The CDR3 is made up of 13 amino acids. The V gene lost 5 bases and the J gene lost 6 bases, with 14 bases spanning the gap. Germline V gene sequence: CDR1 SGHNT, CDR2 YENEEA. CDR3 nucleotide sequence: TGTGCCAGCAGCCACGGGCTAGGGAGCGAGCAGTACTTC. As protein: CASSHGLGSEQYF.

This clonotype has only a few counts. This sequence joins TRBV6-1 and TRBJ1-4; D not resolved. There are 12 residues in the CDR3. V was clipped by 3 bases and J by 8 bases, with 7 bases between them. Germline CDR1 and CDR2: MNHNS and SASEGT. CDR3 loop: CASSDGREKLFF. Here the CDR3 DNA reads TGTGCCAGCAGTGATGGACGGGAAAAACTGTTTTTT.

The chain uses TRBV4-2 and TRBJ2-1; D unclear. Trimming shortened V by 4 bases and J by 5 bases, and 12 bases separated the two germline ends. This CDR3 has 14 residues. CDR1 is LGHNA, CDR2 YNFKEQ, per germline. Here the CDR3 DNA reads TGTGCCAGCAGCCCCGAGCCCGGAGACAATGAGCAGTTCTTC. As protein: CASSPEPGDNEQFF.

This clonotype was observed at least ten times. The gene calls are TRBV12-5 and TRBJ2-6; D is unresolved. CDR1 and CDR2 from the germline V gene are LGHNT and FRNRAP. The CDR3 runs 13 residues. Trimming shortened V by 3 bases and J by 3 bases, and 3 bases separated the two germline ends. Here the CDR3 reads CASGFDGANVLTF. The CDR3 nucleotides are TGTGCTAGTGGTTTCGATGGGGCCAACGTCCTGACTTTC.

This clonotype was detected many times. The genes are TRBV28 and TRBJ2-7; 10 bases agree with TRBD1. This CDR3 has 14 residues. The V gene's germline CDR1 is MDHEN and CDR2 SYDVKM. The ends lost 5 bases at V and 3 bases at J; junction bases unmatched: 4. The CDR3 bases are TGTGCCAGCAGTGGGACAGGGGCTGACTACGAGCAGTACTTC. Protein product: CASSGTGADYEQYF.

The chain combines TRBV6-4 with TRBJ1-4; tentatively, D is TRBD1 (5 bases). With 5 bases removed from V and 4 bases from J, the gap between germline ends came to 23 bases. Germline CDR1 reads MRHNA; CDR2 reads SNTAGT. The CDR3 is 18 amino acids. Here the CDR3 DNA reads TGTGCCAGCAGTTATCCCGGGACCCCGGGCGAGAGTAATGAAAAACTGTTTTTT. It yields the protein CASSYPGTPGESNEKLFF.

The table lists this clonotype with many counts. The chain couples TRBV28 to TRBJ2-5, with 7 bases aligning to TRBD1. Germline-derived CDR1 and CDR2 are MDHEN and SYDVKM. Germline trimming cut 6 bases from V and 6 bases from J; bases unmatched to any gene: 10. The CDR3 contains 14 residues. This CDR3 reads CASSWTGPRKTQYF. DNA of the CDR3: TGTGCCAGCAGCTGGACAGGACCTAGGAAGACCCAGTACTTC.

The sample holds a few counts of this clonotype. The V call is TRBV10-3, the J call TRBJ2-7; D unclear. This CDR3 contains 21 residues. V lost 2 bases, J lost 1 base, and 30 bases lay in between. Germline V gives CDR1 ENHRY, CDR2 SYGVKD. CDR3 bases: TGTGCCATCAGTGAGCCAGACTGGTCCCAGGCCAGTCGTTCTCTGTCCTACGAGCAGTACTTC. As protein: CAISEPDWSQASRSLSYEQYF.

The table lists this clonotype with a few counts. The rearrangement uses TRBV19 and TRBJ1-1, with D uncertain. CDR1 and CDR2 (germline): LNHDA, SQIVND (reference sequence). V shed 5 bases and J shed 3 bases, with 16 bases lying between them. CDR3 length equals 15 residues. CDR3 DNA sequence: TGTGCCAGTAGTTCACACAGCCGGGCGTACACTGAAGCTTTCTTT. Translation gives CASSSHSRAYTEAFF.

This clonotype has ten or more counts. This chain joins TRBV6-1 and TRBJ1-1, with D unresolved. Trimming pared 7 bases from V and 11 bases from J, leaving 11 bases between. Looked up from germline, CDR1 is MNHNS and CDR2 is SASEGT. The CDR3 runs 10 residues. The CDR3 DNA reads TGTGCCAGCACCCGGGAGAAGGCTTTCTTT. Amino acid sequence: CASTREKAFF.

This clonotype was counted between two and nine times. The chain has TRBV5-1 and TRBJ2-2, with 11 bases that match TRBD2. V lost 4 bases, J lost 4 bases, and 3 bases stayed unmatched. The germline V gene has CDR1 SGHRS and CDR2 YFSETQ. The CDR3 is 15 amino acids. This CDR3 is CASSRTSGRTGELFF. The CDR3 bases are TGCGCCAGCAGCCGGACTAGCGGGCGCACCGGGGAGCTGTTTTTT.

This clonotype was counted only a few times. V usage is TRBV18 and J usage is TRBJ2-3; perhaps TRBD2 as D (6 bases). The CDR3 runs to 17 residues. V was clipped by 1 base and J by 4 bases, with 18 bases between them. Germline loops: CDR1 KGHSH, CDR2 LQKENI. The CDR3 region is CASSPRTSIRDSDTQYF. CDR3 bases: TGTGCCAGCTCACCACGGACATCTATCAGGGACTCAGATACGCAGTATTTT.

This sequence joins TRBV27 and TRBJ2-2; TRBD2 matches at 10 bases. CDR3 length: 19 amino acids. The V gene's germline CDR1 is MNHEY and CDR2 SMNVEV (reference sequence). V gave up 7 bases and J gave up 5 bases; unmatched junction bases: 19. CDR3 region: CASTPILGRASGRTGELFF. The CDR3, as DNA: TGTGCCAGCACCCCGATCTTGGGGAGAGCTAGCGGGAGAACCGGGGAGCTGTTTTTT.

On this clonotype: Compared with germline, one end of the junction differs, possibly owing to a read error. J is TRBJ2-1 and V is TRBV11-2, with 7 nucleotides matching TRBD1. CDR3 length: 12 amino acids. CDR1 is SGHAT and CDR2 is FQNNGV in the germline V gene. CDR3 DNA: TGTGCCAGCAGCTTCTACCGGGACAGTTGGGTCTTC. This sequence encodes CASSFYRDSWVF.